Below are 5 T cell receptor beta chains sequenced from a single sample in a study of molecular identifiers for immune sequencing clone quantification. TCRdb re-analysed the PCR reads in MiXCR, keeping a single row per CDR3 protein. The table has over 600,000 distinct CDR3 sequences, approximately 20% seen once; the top ten hold 0.85%. Sequencing used naive CD8+ T cells from blood, with Jurkat cell RNA spiked in. The sample's subset: FACS-sorted CD8+CD4-CCR7+CD45RA+ naive T cells. These receptors all stem from a human donor in good health. Some libraries in this study had Jurkat cell RNA spiked in.

With regard to this clonotype: The junction departs from the called germline gene at one end, perhaps through a read error. The chain is built from TRBV5-1 and TRBJ1-4; tentative D call: TRBD1 (6 bases). CDR1 is SGHRS, CDR2 YFSETQ, per germline. The CDR3 totals 14 residues. The CDR3 nucleotides are TGCGCCAGCAGCTTGGGGCAGGGGAATGAAGAACTGTTTTTT. It codes for CASSLGQGNEELFF.

This clonotype showed up many times. The chain has TRBV29-1 and TRBJ2-1; possible D gene TRBD2, 6 bases. The V and J ends lost 7 bases and 7 bases respectively, with 17 bases between them. Germline V gene lookup returns CDR1 SQVTM and CDR2 ANQGSEA. The CDR3 has 13 amino acids. CDR3 DNA sequence: TGCAGCGGCTCCGGGACTTCTTTGAATGAGCAGTTCTTC. It encodes CSGSGTSLNEQFF.

A remark on this clonotype: This may be a read error: a much more frequent sequence differs by one nucleotide. The chain recombines TRBV27 with TRBJ2-7; 7 positions agree with TRBD2. This CDR3 region has 15 residues. Germline CDR1 reads MNHEY; CDR2 reads SMNVEV (reference sequence). The trim removed 8 bases at V and 5 bases at J, leaving 15 bases unmatched. This CDR3 reads CASAWGGRGSDEQYF. CDR3 DNA sequence: TGTGCCAGCGCGTGGGGGGGACGGGGGTCGGACGAGCAGTACTTC.

This clonotype came up many times. This sequence joins TRBV12-3 or TRBV12-4 and TRBJ2-3; unclear D gene. V shed 8 bases and J shed 2 bases, with 11 bases lying between them. The CDR3 totals 13 residues. The chain's CDR3 is CASLSWVTDTQYF. The CDR3 DNA reads as TGTGCCAGCCTCTCGTGGGTCACAGATACGCAGTATTTT.

About this clonotype: Here the CDR3 omits its conserved ending phenylalanine or tryptophan, so a read error is the likely source. This chain joins TRBV30 and TRBJ2-7; D is perhaps TRBD2 (6 bases). Germline loops: CDR1 GTSNPN, CDR2 SVGIG (reference sequence). The CDR3 has 13 amino acids. The V and J ends lost 3 bases and 4 bases respectively, with 13 bases between them. CDR3 nucleotides: TGTGCCTGGAGCCGGGACTCCATATACGAGCAGTACCTC. Translation gives CAWSRDSIYEQYL.